This TCR beta chain came from a study of OX40 agonist ivuxolimab in advanced cancers. Study-wide context: The patients' treatment was ivuxolimab, an agonistic anti-OX40 (CD134) antibody. Three partial responders included one hepatocellular carcinoma patient and two cutaneous melanoma patients. Patients with prior anti-PD-1, anti-PD-L1 or anti-CTLA-4 therapy were eligible; about 40% had some. Points from the study as a whole: Dosing at 0.1 to 3.0 mg/kg was accompanied by clonal expansion of CD4+ and CD8+ blood T cells by week 6.

V lost 5 bases and J 0 bases, leaving 11 bases between the germline ends. The CDR3 length is 15 residues. Germline CDR1 reads MNHEY; CDR2 reads SVGAGI. Note on this clone: What it binds is unknown.

Profiling relied on immunoSEQ multiplex PCR, and the TCRdb table lists in-frame clones only, not all of them. The data contain 65,000 to 85,000 clones, around 84% of them singletons. V and J are TRBV6-5 and TRBJ1-5; a weak D match, TRBD1 (5 bases). Sequenced material: CD4+ or CD8+ T cells sorted from blood, taken in a trial of the OX40 agonist ivuxolimab. The clonotype comes from an adult with an advanced solid tumor such as melanoma, head and neck, liver or kidney cancer. CDR3 protein: CASSQGRNSNQPQHF. In DNA, the CDR3 is TGTGCCAGCAGTCAGGGACGGAATAGCAATCAGCCCCAGCATTTT.